This TCR beta chain was captured by sequencing in a study of cytomegalovirus exposure and HLA in healthy donors. Findings of the study overall: One later analysis reportedly identified an Asian-associated ancestry cluster that showed fewer N-insertions than the roughly 640-donor mean. Sequencing likely produced, as an artifact, a cluster of highly shared sequence variants. Across donors, presence/absence analyses took sequencing depth to be roughly uniform.

Amplification used 60 Vbeta primers and 13 Jbeta primers. Profiled with immunoSEQ multiplex PCR; TCRdb holds only in-frame clones, not every one. The data contain fewer than 110,000 clones, roughly 80% of them singletons. Concerning this clone itself: The antigen is undetermined.

Trimming pared 1 base from V and 3 bases from J, leaving 16 bases between. The CDR3 length is 17 residues. The source of this sequence is a man in his fifties or sixties in good health and CMV-seropositive. This chain uses TRBV5-7 with TRBJ2-2; tentatively, D is TRBD1 (6 bases). TRBV5-7 is an open reading frame, and its role is uncertain. Sequencing was performed on PBMCs. DNA of the CDR3: TGTGCCAGCAGCTTGTTCGACAGGAGCGATGACACCGGGGAGCTGTTTTTT. Translated: CASSLFDRSDDTGELFF.